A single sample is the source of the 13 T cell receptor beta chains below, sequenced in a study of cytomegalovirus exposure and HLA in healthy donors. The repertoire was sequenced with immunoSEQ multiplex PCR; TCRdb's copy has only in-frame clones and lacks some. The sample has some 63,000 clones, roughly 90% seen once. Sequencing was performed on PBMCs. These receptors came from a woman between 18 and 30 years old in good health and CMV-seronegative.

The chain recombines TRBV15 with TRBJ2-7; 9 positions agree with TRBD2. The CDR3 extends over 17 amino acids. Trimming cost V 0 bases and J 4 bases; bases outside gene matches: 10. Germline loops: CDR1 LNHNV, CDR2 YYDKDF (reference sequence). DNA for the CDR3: TGTGCCACCAGCAGAGAAATGGTTAGCGGGAGCTTTTACGAGCAGTACTTC. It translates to CATSREMVSGSFYEQYF.

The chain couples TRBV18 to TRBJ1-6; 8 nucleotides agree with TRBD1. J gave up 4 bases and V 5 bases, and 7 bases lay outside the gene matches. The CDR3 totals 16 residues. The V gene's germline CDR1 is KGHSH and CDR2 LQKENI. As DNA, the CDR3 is TGTGCCAGCTCATCGGACAGGGCTTCTTATAATTCACCCCTCCACTTT. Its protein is CASSSDRASYNSPLHF.

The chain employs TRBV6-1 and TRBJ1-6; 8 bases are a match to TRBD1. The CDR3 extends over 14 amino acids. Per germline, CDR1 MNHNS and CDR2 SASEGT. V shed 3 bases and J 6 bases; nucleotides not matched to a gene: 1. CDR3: CASSETGANSPLHF. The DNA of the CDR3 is TGTGCCAGCAGTGAGACAGGGGCTAATTCACCCCTCCACTTT.

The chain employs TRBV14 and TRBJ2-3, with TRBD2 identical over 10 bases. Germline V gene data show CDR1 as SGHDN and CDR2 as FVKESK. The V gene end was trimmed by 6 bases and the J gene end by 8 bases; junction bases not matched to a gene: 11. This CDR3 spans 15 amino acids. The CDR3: CASSPTSGIKGTQYF. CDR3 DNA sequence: TGTGCCAGCAGTCCTACTAGCGGGATAAAGGGTACGCAGTATTTT.

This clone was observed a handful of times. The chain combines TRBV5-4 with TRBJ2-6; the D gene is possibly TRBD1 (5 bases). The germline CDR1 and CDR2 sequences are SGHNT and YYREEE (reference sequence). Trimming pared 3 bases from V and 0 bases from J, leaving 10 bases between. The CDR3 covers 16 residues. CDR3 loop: CASSSGLVSGANVLTF. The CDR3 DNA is TGTGCCAGCAGCTCAGGGTTGGTCTCTGGGGCCAACGTCCTGACTTTC.

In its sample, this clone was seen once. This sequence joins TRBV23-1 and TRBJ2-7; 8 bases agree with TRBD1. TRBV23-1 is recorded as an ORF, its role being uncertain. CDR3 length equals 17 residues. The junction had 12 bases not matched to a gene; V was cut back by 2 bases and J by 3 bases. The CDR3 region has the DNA TGCGCCAGCAGTCAAACCCTATCCGGACAGGGCGGCTACGAGCAGTACTTC. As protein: CASSQTLSGQGGYEQYF.

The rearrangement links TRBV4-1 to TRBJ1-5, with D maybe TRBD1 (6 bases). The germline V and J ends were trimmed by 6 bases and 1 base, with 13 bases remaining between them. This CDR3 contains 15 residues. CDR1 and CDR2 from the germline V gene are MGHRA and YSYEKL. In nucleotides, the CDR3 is TGCGCCAGCAGACTCAACACAGGGAGCAATCAGCCCCAGCATTTT. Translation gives CASRLNTGSNQPQHF.

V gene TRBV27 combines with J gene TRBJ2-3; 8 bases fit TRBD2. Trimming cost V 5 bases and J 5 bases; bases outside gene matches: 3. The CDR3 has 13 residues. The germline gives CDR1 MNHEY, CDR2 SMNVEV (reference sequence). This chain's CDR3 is CASSPGLGDTQYF. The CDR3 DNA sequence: TGTGCCAGCAGTCCGGGACTAGGAGATACGCAGTATTTT.

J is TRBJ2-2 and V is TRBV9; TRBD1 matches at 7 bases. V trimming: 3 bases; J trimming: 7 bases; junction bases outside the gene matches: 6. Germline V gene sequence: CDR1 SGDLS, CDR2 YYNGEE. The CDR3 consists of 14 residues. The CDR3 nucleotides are TGTGCCAGCAGCGCAACAGGGGTTATCGGGGAGCTGTTTTTT. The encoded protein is CASSATGVIGELFF.

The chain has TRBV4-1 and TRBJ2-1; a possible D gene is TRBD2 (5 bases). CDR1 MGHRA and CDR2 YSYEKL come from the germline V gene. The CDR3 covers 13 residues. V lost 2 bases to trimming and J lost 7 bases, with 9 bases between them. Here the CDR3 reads CASSQIRGNEQFF. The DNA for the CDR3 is TGCGCCAGCAGCCAAATTCGGGGAAATGAGCAGTTCTTC.

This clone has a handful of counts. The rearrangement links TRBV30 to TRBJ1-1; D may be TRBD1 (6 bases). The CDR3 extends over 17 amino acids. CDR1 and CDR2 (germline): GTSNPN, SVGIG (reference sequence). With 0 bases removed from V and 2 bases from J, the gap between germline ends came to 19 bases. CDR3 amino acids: CAWSVYRAVRSNTEAFF. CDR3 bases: TGTGCCTGGAGTGTATACAGGGCGGTAAGGAGTAACACTGAAGCTTTCTTT. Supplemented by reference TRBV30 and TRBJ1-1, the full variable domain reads SQTIHQWPATLVQPVGSPLSLECTVEGTSNPNLYWYRQAAGRGLQLLFYSVGIGQISSEVPQNLSASRPQDRQFILSSKKLLLSDSGFYLCAWSVYRAVRSNTEAFFGQGTRLTVV.

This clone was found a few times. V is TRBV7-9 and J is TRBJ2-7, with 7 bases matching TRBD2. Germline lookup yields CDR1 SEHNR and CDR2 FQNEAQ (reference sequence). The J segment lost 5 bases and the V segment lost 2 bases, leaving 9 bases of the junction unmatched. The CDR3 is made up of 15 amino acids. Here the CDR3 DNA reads TGTGCCAGCAGCTTATTGGCTAGCGGCAACCACGAGCAGTACTTC. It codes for CASSLLASGNHEQYF.

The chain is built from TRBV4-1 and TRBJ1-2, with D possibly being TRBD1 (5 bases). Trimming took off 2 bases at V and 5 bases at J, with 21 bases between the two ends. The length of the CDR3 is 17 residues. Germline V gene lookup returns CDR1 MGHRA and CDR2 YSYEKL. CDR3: CASSQPLRPGGGYGYTF. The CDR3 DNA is TGCGCCAGCAGCCAACCATTGCGGCCGGGGGGTGGGTATGGCTACACCTTC.